A single sample gave rise to the 17 T cell receptor beta chains below, sequenced in a study. TCRdb reanalysed the RT-PCR reads using MiXCR and keeps one entry per CDR3 protein. This table has hundreds of thousands of distinct CDR3 sequences, over 12% appearing once. The material sequenced was memory CD4+ T cells from blood. These receptors were taken from a female donor in good health, serving as a healthy control.

The chain recombines TRBV5-6 with TRBJ2-5; D unclear. Germline V gene data show CDR1 as SGHDT and CDR2 as YYEEEE. The CDR3 contains 14 residues. Between the trimmed V and J ends, which lost 1 base and 7 bases, there was a span of 14 bases. CDR3 amino acids: CASSLKRPPRTQYF. CDR3 DNA: TGTGCCAGCAGCTTGAAACGACCCCCGAGGACCCAGTACTTC. Variable domain in full (rest from reference TRBV5-6 and TRBJ2-5): DAGVTQSPTHLIKTRGQQVTLRCSPKSGHDTVSWYQQALGQGPQFIFQYYEEEERQRGNFPDRFSGHQFPNYSSELNVNALLLGDSALYLCASSLKRPPRTQYFGPGTRLLVL.

This clonotype was found a few times. The chain joins TRBV4-2 to TRBJ1-2; no reliable D call. Germline CDR1 and CDR2: LGHNA and YNFKEQ. Trimming cost V 0 bases and J 7 bases, with 9 bases left between them. The CDR3 is 13 residues long. In DNA, the CDR3 is TGTGCCAGCAGCCAAGAGATAGAGGGTGGCTACACCTTC. Protein sequence: CASSQEIEGGYTF.

There are many counts of this clonotype. The genes are TRBV20-1 and TRBJ1-2; the D gene is possibly TRBD1 (5 bases). The V end was cut by 6 bases, the J end by 5 bases, with 16 bases between. The germline CDR1 and CDR2 sequences are DFQATT and SNEGSKA (reference sequence). The CDR3 is 13 residues long. This chain's CDR3 is CSAGDGRSYGYTF. The CDR3 region has the DNA TGCAGTGCCGGGGACGGCCGTAGTTATGGCTACACCTTC.

This chain joins TRBV20-1 and TRBJ1-5; D ambiguous. V was trimmed by 3 bases and J by 3 bases, leaving 9 bases between them. The CDR3 runs to 13 residues. The V gene's germline CDR1 is DFQATT and CDR2 SNEGSKA (reference sequence). Here the CDR3 reads CSASRGFNQPQHF. The CDR3 coding sequence is TGCAGTGCTAGCCGAGGATTCAATCAGCCCCAGCATTTT.

This clonotype appeared a few times. The rearrangement uses TRBV6-5 and TRBJ2-1; D ambiguous. Trimming took off 2 bases at V and 0 bases at J, with 8 bases between the two ends. The germline gives CDR1 MNHEY, CDR2 SVGAGI. The CDR3 sequence is 15 residues long. The CDR3 sequence is CASSYDPSSYNEQFF. Here the CDR3 DNA reads TGTGCCAGCAGTTACGACCCTAGCTCCTACAATGAGCAGTTCTTC.

The chain employs TRBV24-1 and TRBJ2-2; 8 bases fit TRBD1. V was pared by 7 bases and J by 4 bases, with 1 base of the junction left unmatched. The CDR3 runs to 13 residues. From germline, CDR1 is KGHDR and CDR2 SFDVKD. In DNA, the CDR3 is TGTGCCACCAGGACAGGGGTCACCGGGGAGCTGTTTTTT. It yields the protein CATRTGVTGELFF.

This clonotype showed up just a few times. This chain links TRBV20-1 with TRBJ2-7; 7 bases map to TRBD1. Germline-derived CDR1 and CDR2 are DFQATT and SNEGSKA (reference sequence). The CDR3 has 15 amino acids. After removal of 5 bases from V and 4 bases from J, the junction contained 14 bases not matched to a gene. The CDR3 region has the DNA TGCAGTGCTCTTCCTTCGACAGGGACAGTTTACGAGCAGTACTTC. It translates to CSALPSTGTVYEQYF.

This clonotype has a handful of counts. The chain combines TRBV28 with TRBJ2-6, with D uncertain. This CDR3 contains 16 residues. Germline CDR1 is MDHEN and CDR2 is SYDVKM. V was shortened by 4 bases and J by 2 bases, with 12 bases between the two germline ends. The CDR3 sequence is CASSYHPSPGANVLTF. The CDR3 nucleotides are TGTGCCAGCAGTTACCATCCATCTCCTGGGGCCAACGTCCTGACTTTC.

This chain links TRBV6-1 with TRBJ2-1, with 7 bases identical to TRBD1. Germline values: CDR1 MNHNS, CDR2 SASEGT. V gave up 5 bases and J gave up 13 bases; unmatched junction bases: 8. There are 12 residues in the CDR3. CDR3 residues: CASSFLRDSQFF. The CDR3 region has the DNA TGTGCCAGCAGTTTCCTCCGGGACAGCCAGTTCTTC.

The rearrangement uses TRBV12-3 or TRBV12-4 and TRBJ2-1; tentatively, D is TRBD2 (5 bases). V was shortened by 4 bases and J by 8 bases, with 9 bases between the two germline ends. The CDR3 extends over 12 amino acids. CDR3 sequence (DNA): TGTGCCAGCAGTTCCGGGATCCATGAGCAGTTCTTC. As protein: CASSSGIHEQFF.

V usage is TRBV10-3 and J usage is TRBJ2-2; TRBD1 matches at 9 bases. The CDR3 is made up of 14 amino acids. V was pared by 10 bases and J by 3 bases, with 6 bases of the junction left unmatched. Per the germline V gene, CDR1 is ENHRY and CDR2 is SYGVKD. In DNA, the CDR3 is TGTGCCACGACCGACAGGGGGTACACCGGGGAGCTGTTTTTT. Translation gives CATTDRGYTGELFF.

V gene TRBV19 combines with J gene TRBJ2-1; D may be TRBD1 (5 bases). The V gene's germline CDR1 is LNHDA and CDR2 SQIVND (reference sequence). Trimming left V 3 bases short and J 7 bases short, with 13 bases between. The CDR3 has 14 residues. The CDR3 DNA is TGTGCCAGTAGTATGCAGGGTCTGATGAATGAGCAGTTCTTC. Its translation is CASSMQGLMNEQFF.

This clonotype came up a few times. J is TRBJ2-7 and V is TRBV20-1; possibly TRBD1 for D (5 bases). Trimming left V 7 bases short and J 0 bases short, with 10 bases between. This CDR3 is 12 amino acids long. Germline assignment: CDR1 DFQATT and CDR2 SNEGSKA (reference sequence). CDR3 residues: CSGSTDSYEQYF. The CDR3 DNA is TGCAGTGGGTCGACAGACTCCTACGAGCAGTACTTC.

The chain uses TRBV12-3 or TRBV12-4 and TRBJ1-5; D ambiguous. The length of the CDR3 is 13 residues. V lost 1 base and J lost 6, with 7 bases in between. For the CDR3, the DNA is TGTGCCAGCAGTTTAGATGAGGGTCAGCCCCAGCATTTT. It yields the protein CASSLDEGQPQHF.

This clonotype was seen many times. V gene TRBV12-3 or TRBV12-4 combines with J gene TRBJ2-2; D possibly corresponds to TRBD2 (6 bases). The CDR3 consists of 13 residues. Trimming cost V 7 bases and J 5 bases, with 11 bases left between them. The CDR3 region is CASTLGGTGELFF. DNA for the CDR3: TGTGCCAGCACCCTCGGGGGAACCGGGGAGCTGTTTTTT.

The rearrangement joins TRBV5-5 to TRBJ1-3; D gene ambiguous. Per germline, CDR1 SGHKS and CDR2 YYEKEE (reference sequence). This CDR3 is 15 amino acids long. V lost 4 bases, J lost 0 bases, and 11 bases lay in between. The CDR3 protein is CASSNGPISGNTIYF. In DNA form, the CDR3 reads TGTGCCAGCAGCAACGGACCGATCTCTGGAAACACCATATATTTT.

This clonotype was seen at least ten times. J is TRBJ1-1 and V is TRBV29-1; 10 nucleotides line up with TRBD1. In germline, CDR1 is SQVTM, CDR2 ANQGSEA. The V and J ends lost 6 bases and 1 base, in that order; junction bases with no gene match: 11. The CDR3 extends over 16 amino acids. DNA for the CDR3: TGCAGCGTGCCTCCGGGACAGGGGTTCGGGAACACTGAAGCTTTCTTT. This translates into CSVPPGQGFGNTEAFF. Full variable domain (outside the CDR3, taken from reference TRBV29-1 and TRBJ1-1): SAVISQKPSRDICQRGTSLTIQCQVDSQVTMMFWYRQQPGQSLTLIATANQGSEATYESGFVIDKFPISRPNLTFSTLTVSNMSPEDSSIYLCSVPPGQGFGNTEAFFGQGTRLTVV.